A selection of T cell receptor beta chains follows, all from one sample in a study of cytomegalovirus exposure and HLA in healthy donors. Sequenced by immunoSEQ multiplex PCR; TCRdb stores in-frame clones only, minus some. The data contain around 92,000 clones, around 86% of them singletons. Sample: PBMCs. These receptors were collected from a female donor in good health and CMV-seropositive. Both conserved end residues are part of each CDR3. D genes are given only for firm matches. Part of the rows lack a size; the others show once, few, many or a class for expanded clones.

TRBV6-5	once	TRBJ2-7	.	CASSSRGPSYEQYF	TGTGCCAGCAGTTCGCGGGGTCCTTCCTACGAGCAGTACTTC
TRBV6-1	.	TRBJ1-5	TRBD1	CASSEARGLNQPQHF	TGTGCCAGCAGTGAAGCCAGGGGGCTAAATCAGCCCCAGCATTTT
TRBV7-6	.	TRBJ2-2	.	CASSLGTGSGELFF	TGTGCCAGCAGCTTGGGAACAGGGTCCGGGGAGCTGTTTTTT
TRBV10-3	.	TRBJ1-1	.	CAISDPMTDMNTEAFF	TGTGCCATCAGTGATCCCATGACAGATATGAACACTGAAGCTTTCTTT
TRBV14	.	TRBJ1-2	.	CASSPPGGYGYTF	TGTGCCAGCAGCCCGCCGGGGGGATATGGCTACACCTTC
TRBV19	.	TRBJ1-2	TRBD1	CASSSRGRNYGYTF	TGTGCCAGTAGTAGCAGGGGGCGAAACTATGGCTACACCTTC
TRBV19	.	TRBJ1-3	.	CASWGPSSFSGNTIYF	TGTGCCAGTTGGGGGCCGAGCAGCTTCTCTGGAAACACCATATATTTT
TRBV7-2	.	TRBJ1-6	TRBD1	CASSTRPGQAYNSPLHF	TGTGCCAGCAGCACAAGACCGGGACAGGCTTATAATTCACCCCTCCACTTT
TRBV5-1	.	TRBJ2-1	TRBD2	CASSLTTSGGNNEQFF	TGCGCCAGCAGCTTGACAACTAGCGGGGGGAACAATGAGCAGTTCTTC
TRBV5-1	.	TRBJ2-7	TRBD1	CASSFGQAYEQYF	TGCGCCAGCAGCTTTGGACAGGCCTACGAGCAGTACTTC
TRBV19	few	TRBJ2-7	TRBD1	CASSVLTGQGAKEQYF	TGTGCCAGTAGTGTCTTAACCGGACAGGGGGCGAAGGAGCAGTACTTC
TRBV6-1	.	TRBJ2-7	.	CASGVQGTYEQYF	TGTGCCAGCGGGGTCCAGGGAACCTACGAGCAGTACTTC
TRBV2	once	TRBJ2-2	.	CASSDGGGGQTGELFF	TGTGCCAGCAGTGACGGAGGGGGGGGTCAAACCGGGGAGCTGTTTTTT
TRBV7-9	.	TRBJ1-5	TRBD1	CASSIDRDQPQHF	TGTGCCAGCAGCATCGACAGGGATCAGCCCCAGCATTTT
TRBV4-1	.	TRBJ2-7	.	CASSPIGGTYEQYF	TGCGCCAGCAGCCCCATCGGGGGGACATACGAGCAGTACTTC
TRBV7-9	.	TRBJ1-4	.	CASSPDRFEKLFF	TGTGCCAGCAGCCCAGACAGGTTTGAAAAACTGTTTTTT
TRBV16	.	TRBJ2-6	.	CASSQSVSSGANVLTF	TGTGCCAGCAGCCAATCTGTGAGCTCTGGGGCCAACGTCCTGACTTTC
TRBV5-6	.	TRBJ2-5	.	CASSLFGSGVLQETQYF	TGTGCCAGCAGCTTGTTCGGGTCGGGAGTCCTTCAAGAGACCCAGTACTTC
TRBV10-3	few	TRBJ1-6	.	CAIKEGSPYNSPLHF	TGTGCCATCAAGGAAGGGAGCCCCTATAATTCACCCCTCCACTTT
TRBV7-9	.	TRBJ1-6	.	CASSPGGLNSPLHF	TGTGCCAGCAGCCCTGGGGGCCTTAATTCACCCCTCCACTTT
TRBV6-4	.	TRBJ1-2	.	CASSDPWRKALVAGYGYTF	TGTGCCAGCAGTGACCCATGGAGAAAGGCCTTGGTTGCTGGGTATGGCTACACCTTC
TRBV28	.	TRBJ1-2	.	CASSPYQRARLSGYTF	TGTGCCAGCAGCCCTTACCAGCGAGCACGCCTATCCGGCTACACCTTC
TRBV11-2	.	TRBJ1-1	TRBD1	CASSLGRGRYLNTEAFF	TGTGCCAGCAGCTTAGGCAGGGGGCGCTATCTGAACACTGAAGCTTTCTTT
TRBV30	.	TRBJ1-5	.	CAWSVPGTQPSPQPQHF	TGTGCCTGGAGTGTACCCGGGACTCAACCTTCTCCGCAGCCCCAGCATTTT